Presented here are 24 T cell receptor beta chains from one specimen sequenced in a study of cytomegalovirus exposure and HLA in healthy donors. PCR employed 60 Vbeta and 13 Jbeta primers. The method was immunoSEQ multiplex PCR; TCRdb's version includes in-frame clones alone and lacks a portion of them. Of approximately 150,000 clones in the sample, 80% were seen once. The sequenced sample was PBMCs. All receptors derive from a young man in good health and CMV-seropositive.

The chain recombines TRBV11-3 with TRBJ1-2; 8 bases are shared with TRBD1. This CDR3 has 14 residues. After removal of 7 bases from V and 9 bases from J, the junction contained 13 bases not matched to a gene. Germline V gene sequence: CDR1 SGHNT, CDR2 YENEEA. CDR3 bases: TGTGCCAGCAACATAGGACCAGGACAGGGAAGCTACACCTTC. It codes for CASNIGPGQGSYTF.

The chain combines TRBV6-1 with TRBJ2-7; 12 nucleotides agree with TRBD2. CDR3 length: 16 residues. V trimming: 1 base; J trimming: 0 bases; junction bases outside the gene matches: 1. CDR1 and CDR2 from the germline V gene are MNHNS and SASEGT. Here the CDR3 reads CASSEELAGGSYEQYF. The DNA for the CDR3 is TGTGCCAGCAGTGAAGAACTAGCGGGAGGCTCCTACGAGCAGTACTTC.

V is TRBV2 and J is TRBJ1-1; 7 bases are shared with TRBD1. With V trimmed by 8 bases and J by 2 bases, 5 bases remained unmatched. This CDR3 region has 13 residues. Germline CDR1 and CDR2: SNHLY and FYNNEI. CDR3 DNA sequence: TGTGCCAGCGAGGGACAGACTAACACTGAAGCTTTCTTT. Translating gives CASEGQTNTEAFF.

The CDR3 sequence is CASSLGPQVNTEAFF. DNA for the CDR3: TGTGCCAGCAGCTTAGGCCCACAGGTGAACACTGAAGCTTTCTTT. The V gene is TRBV7-8, the J gene TRBJ1-1; D is perhaps TRBD1 (5 bases). This CDR3 is built from 15 residues. CDR1 and CDR2 from the germline V gene are SGHVS and FQNEAQ. Trimming stripped 1 base from V and 0 bases from J, with 9 bases between.

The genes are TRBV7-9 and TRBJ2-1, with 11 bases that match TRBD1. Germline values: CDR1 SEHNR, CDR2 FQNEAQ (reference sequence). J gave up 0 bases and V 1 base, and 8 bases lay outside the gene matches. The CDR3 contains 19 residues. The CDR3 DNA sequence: TGTGCCAGCAGCTTAGGGGGGACAGGGGGAATGGGCTCCTACAATGAGCAGTTCTTC. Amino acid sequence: CASSLGGTGGMGSYNEQFF.

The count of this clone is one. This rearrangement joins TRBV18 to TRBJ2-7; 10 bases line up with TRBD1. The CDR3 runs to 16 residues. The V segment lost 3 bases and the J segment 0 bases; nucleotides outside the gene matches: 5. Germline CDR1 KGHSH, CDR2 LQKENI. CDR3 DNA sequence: TGTGCCAGCTCACCCTGGGGACAGGGGCCCTCCTACGAGCAGTACTTC. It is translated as CASSPWGQGPSYEQYF.

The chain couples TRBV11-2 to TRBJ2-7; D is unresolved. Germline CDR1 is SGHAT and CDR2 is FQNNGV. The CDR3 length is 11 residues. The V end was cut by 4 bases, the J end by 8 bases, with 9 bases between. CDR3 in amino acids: CASSSLEQQYF. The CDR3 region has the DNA TGTGCCAGCAGCTCCCTTGAGCAGCAGTACTTC.

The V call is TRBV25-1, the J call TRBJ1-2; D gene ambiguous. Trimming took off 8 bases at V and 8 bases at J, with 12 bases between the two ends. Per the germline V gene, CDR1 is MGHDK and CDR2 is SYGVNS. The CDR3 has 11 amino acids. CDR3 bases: TGTGCCAGCCTGGGCGGGGAGGGCTACACCTTC. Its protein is CASLGGEGYTF.

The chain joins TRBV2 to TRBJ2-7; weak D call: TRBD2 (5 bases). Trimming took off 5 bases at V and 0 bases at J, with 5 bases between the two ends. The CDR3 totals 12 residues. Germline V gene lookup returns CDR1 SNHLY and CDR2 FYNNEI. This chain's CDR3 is CASSRDSYEQYF. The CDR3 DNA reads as TGTGCCAGCAGTCGGGACTCCTACGAGCAGTACTTC.

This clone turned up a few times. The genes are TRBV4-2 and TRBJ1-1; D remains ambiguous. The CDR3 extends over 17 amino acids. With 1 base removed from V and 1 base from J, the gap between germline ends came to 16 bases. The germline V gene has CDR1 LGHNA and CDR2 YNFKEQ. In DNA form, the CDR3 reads TGTGCCAGCAGCCAAGGATTAAGAGGGCGATGGAACACTGAAGCTTTCTTT. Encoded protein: CASSQGLRGRWNTEAFF.

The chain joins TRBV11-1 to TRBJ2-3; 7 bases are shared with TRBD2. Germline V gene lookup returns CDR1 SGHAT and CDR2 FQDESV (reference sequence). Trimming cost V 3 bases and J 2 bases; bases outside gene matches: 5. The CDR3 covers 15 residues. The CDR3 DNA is TGTGCCAGCAGCTTGGGGAGGGTGCTCACAGATACGCAGTATTTT. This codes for CASSLGRVLTDTQYF.

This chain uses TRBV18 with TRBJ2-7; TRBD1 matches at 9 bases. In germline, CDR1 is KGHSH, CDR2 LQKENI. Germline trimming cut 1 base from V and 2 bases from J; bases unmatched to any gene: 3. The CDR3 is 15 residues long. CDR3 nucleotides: TGTGCCAGCTCACCACTGGACAGGGGACCCTACGAGCAGTACTTC. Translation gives CASSPLDRGPYEQYF.

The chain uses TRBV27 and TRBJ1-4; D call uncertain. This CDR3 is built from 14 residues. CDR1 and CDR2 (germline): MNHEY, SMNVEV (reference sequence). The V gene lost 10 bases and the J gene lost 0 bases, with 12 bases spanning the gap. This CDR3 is CATSPNPTNEKLFF. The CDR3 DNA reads TGTGCCACGTCTCCTAATCCAACTAATGAAAAACTGTTTTTT.

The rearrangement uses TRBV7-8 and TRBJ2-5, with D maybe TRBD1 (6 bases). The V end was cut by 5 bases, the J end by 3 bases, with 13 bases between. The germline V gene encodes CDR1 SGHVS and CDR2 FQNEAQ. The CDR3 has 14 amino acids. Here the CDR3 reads CASSTLQGKETQYF. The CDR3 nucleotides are TGTGCCAGCAGCACCCTACAGGGAAAAGAGACCCAGTACTTC. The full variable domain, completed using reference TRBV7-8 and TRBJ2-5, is GAGVSQSPRYKVAKRGQDVALRCDPISGHVSLFWYQQALGQGPEFLTYFQNEAQLDKSGLPSDRFFAERPEGSVSTLKIQRTQQEDSAVYLCASSTLQGKETQYFGPGTRLLVL.

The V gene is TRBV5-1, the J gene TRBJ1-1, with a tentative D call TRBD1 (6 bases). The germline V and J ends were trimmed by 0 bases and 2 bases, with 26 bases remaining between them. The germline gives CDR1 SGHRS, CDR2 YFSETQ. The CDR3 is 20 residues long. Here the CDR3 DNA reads TGCGCCAGCAGCTTGGTCCCCCTCCACAGGGAGTTGGTCCAAAACACTGAAGCTTTCTTT. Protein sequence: CASSLVPLHRELVQNTEAFF.

CDR3 amino acids: CASSLGYGGEFYEQYF. The CDR3 DNA is TGCGCCAGCAGCTTGGGGTACGGGGGGGAGTTCTACGAGCAGTACTTC. V is TRBV5-1 and J is TRBJ2-5, with 8 bases that match TRBD2. TRBJ2-7 explains the end of the DNA better; the J call may be wrong. Per germline, CDR1 SGHRS and CDR2 YFSETQ. CDR3 length equals 16 residues.

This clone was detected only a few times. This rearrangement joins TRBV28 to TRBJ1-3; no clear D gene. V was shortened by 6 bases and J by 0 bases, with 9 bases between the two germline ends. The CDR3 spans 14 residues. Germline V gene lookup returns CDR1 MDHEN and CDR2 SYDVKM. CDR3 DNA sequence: TGTGCCAGCAGCCCCCAGTACTCTGGAAACACCATATATTTT. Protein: CASSPQYSGNTIYF. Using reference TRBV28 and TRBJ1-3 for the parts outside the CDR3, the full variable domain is DVKVTQSSRYLVKRTGEKVFLECVQDMDHENMFWYRQDPGLGLRLIYFSYDVKMKEKGDIPEGYSVSREKKERFSLILESASTNQTSMYLCASSPQYSGNTIYFGEGSWLTVV.

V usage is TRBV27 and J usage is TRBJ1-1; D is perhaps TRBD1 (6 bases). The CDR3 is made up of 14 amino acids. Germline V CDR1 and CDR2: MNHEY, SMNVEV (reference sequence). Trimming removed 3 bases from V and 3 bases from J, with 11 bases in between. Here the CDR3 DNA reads TGTGCCAGCAGTTTGAGGGGGAGGGACACTGAAGCTTTCTTT. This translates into CASSLRGRDTEAFF.

The CDR3 bases are TGTGCCAGCAATACATTAGGGACAGCGAGCAATCAGCCCCAGCATTTT. As protein: CASNTLGTASNQPQHF. V gene TRBV2 combines with J gene TRBJ1-5; 7 bases map to TRBD1. The junction had 10 bases not matched to a gene; V was cut back by 7 bases and J by 1 base. The germline V gene encodes CDR1 SNHLY and CDR2 FYNNEI. The CDR3 is made up of 16 amino acids.

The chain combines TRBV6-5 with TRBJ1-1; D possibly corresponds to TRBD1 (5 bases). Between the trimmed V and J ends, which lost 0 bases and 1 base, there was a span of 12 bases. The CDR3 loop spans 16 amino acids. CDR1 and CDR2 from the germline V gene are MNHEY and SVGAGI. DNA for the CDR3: TGTGCCAGCAGTTACTCAGCTGGGGCGCGGAACACTGAAGCTTTCTTT. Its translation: CASSYSAGARNTEAFF.

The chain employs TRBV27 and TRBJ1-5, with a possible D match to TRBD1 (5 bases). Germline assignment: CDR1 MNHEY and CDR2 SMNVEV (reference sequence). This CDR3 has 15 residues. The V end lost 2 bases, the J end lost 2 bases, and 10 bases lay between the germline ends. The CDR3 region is CASSLHAGGNQPQHF. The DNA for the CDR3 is TGTGCCAGCAGTTTACACGCGGGGGGCAATCAGCCCCAGCATTTT.

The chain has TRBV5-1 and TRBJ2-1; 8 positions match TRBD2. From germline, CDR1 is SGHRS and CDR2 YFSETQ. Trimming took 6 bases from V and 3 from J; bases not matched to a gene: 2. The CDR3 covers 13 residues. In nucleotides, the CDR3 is TGCGCCAGCATGGGGACTAGCTACAATGAGCAGTTCTTC. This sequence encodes CASMGTSYNEQFF.

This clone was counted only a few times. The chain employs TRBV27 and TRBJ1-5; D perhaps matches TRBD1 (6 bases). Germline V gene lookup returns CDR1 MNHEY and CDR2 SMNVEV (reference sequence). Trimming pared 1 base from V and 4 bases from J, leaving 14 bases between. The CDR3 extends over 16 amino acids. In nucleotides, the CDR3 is TGTGCCAGCAGTTTATTTTGGGGGCTGAGGAATCAGCCCCAGCATTTT. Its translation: CASSLFWGLRNQPQHF.

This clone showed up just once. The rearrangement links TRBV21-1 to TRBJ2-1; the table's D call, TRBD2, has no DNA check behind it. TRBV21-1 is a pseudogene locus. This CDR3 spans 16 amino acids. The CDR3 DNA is TGTGCCAGCAGCATTCGTAGCGGGAGGGTTCTTCTCGGGCAGTTCTTC. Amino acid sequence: CASSIRSGRVLLGQFF.